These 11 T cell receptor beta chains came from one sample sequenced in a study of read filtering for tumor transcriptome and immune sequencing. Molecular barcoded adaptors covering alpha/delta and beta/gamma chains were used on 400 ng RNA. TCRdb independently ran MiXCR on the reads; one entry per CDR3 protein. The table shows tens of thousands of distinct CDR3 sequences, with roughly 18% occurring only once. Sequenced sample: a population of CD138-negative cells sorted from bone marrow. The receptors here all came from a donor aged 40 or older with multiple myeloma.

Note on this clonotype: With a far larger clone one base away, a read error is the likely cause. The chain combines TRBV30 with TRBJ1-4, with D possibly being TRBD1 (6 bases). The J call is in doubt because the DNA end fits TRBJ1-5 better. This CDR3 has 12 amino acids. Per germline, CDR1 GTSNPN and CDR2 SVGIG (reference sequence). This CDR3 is CAWTRSGTTQHF. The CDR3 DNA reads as TGTGCCTGGACTAGATCGGGGACAACGCAGCATTTT.

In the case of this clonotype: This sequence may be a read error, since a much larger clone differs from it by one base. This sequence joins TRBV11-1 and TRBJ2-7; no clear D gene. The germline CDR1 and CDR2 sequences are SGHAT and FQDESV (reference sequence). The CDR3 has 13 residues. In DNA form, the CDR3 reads TGTGCCAGCAGCCCCGACCGAAGCTACGGGCAGTACTTC. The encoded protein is CASSPDRSYGQYF.

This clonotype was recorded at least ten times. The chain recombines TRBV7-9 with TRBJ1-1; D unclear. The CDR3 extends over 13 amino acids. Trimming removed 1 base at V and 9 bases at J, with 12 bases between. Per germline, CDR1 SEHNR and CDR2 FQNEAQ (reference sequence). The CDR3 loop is CASSLGEGSKAFF. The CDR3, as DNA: TGTGCCAGCAGCTTAGGAGAGGGTTCGAAAGCTTTCTTT. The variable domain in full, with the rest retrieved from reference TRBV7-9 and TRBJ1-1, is DTGVSQNPRHKITKRGQNVTFRCDPISEHNRLYWYRQTLGQGPEFLTYFQNEAQLEKSRLLSDRFSAERPKGSFSTLEIQRTEQGDSAMYLCASSLGEGSKAFFGQGTRLTVV.

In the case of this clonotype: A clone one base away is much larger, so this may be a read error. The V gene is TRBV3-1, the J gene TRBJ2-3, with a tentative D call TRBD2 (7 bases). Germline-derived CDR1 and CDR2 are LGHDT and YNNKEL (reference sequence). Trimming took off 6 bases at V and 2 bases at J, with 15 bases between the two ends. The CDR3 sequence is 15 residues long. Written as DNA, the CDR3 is TGTGCCAGCAGTGAGGGGGGGGGGACCACAGATACGCAGTATTTT. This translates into CASSEGGGTTDTQYF.

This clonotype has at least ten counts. DNA of the CDR3: TGCAGTGCTACGGTGGGGCCTTTCACCTACGAGCAGTACTTC. Protein: CSATVGPFTYEQYF. The V gene is TRBV20-1, the J gene TRBJ2-7, with D possibly TRBD1 on 5 matching bases. Trimming took off 4 bases at V and 2 bases at J, with 15 bases between the two ends. The CDR3 has 14 residues. Germline lookup yields CDR1 DFQATT and CDR2 SNEGSKA (reference sequence).

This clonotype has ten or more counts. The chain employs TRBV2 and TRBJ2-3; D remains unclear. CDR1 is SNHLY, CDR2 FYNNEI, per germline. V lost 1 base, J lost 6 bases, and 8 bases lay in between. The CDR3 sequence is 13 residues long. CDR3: CASSEELGDTQYF. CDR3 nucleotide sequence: TGTGCCAGCAGTGAAGAGTTGGGGGATACGCAGTATTTT.

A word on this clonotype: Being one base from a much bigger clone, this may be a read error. The chain's CDR3 is CIARRRGIYEQYF. The CDR3 DNA reads TGCATTGCCAGGCGGAGGGGGATCTACGAGCAGTACTTC. The V and J genes are TRBV20-1 and TRBJ2-7; D is perhaps TRBD1 or TRBD2 (6 bases each). CDR1 and CDR2 (germline): DFQATT, SNEGSKA (reference sequence). The CDR3 spans 13 residues.

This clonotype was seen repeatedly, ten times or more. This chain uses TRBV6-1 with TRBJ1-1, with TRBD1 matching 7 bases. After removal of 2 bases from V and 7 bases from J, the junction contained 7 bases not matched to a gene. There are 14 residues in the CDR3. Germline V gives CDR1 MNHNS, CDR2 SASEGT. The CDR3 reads CASSEQGGVDEAFF. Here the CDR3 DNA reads TGTGCCAGCAGTGAACAGGGGGGAGTAGATGAAGCTTTCTTT.

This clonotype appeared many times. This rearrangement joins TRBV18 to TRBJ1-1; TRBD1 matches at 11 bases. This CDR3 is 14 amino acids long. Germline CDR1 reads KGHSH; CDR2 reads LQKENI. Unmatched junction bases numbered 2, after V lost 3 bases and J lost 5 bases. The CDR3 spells CASSPGQGETEAFF. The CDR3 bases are TGTGCCAGCTCACCGGGACAGGGGGAAACTGAAGCTTTCTTT.

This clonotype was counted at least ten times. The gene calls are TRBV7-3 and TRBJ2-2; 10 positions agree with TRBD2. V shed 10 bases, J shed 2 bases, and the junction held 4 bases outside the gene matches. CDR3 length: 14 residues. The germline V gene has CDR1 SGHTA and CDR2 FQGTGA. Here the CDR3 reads CATSSGGNTGELFF. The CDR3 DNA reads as TGTGCCACTTCTAGCGGGGGTAACACCGGGGAGCTGTTTTTT.

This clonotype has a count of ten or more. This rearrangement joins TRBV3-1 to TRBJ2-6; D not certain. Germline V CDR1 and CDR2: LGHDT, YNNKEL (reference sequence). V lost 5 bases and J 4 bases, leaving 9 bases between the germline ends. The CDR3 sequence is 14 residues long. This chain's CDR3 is CASSFDVGANVLTF. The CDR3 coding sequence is TGTGCCAGCAGCTTTGACGTAGGGGCCAACGTCCTGACTTTC. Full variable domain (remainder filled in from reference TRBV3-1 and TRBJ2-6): DTAVSQTPKYLVTQMGNDKSIKCEQNLGHDTMYWYKQDSKKFLKIMFSYNNKELIINETVPNRFSPKSPDKAHLNLHINSLELGDSAVYFCASSFDVGANVLTFGAGSRLTVL.